The 4 T cell receptor beta chains below were found in one sample sequenced in a study of CD8 T cells in ankylosing spondylitis. TCRdb processed the 5' RACE reads anew with MiXCR; each CDR3 protein has one entry. Of about 36,000 distinct CDR3 sequences in the sample, 11% were seen once. The sequenced sample consisted of synovial fluid, either unsorted or a sorted T cell fraction (not recorded which). The receptors were sampled from a male donor with ankylosing spondylitis.

The chain recombines TRBV15 with TRBJ2-7, with a weak D call TRBD1 (5 bases). The germline CDR1 and CDR2 sequences are LNHNV and YYDKDF (reference sequence). The CDR3 contains 15 residues. Trimming took 2 bases from V and 6 from J, leaving 17 bases between them. CDR3 sequence reads: CATSRSPAGQTEQYF. The CDR3 nucleotides read TGTGCCACCAGCAGATCGCCGGCAGGGCAGACCGAGCAGTACTTC.

This clonotype was detected many times. CDR3 DNA sequence: TGTGCAGGTGCCCTAGCGGGAGGTTCAGATACGCAGTATTTT. This translates into CAGALAGGSDTQYF. The chain joins TRBV7-3 to TRBJ2-3, with TRBD2 matching 11 bases. Germline-derived CDR1 and CDR2 are SGHTA and FQGTGA. This CDR3 spans 14 amino acids.

This clonotype was observed at least ten times. The J gene is TRBJ2-7, the V gene TRBV15, with D tentatively TRBD1 (6 bases). V lost 0 bases, J lost 2 bases, and 8 bases lay in between. Germline V gene data show CDR1 as LNHNV and CDR2 as YYDKDF (reference sequence). The CDR3 runs 14 residues. CDR3 protein: CATSREGTTYEQYF. The DNA for the CDR3 is TGTGCCACCAGCAGAGAGGGGACAACCTACGAGCAGTACTTC.

This clonotype came up many times. The chain recombines TRBV2 with TRBJ2-1, with 10 bases that match TRBD2. V was pared by 5 bases and J by 9 bases, with 10 bases of the junction left unmatched. Germline lookup yields CDR1 SNHLY and CDR2 FYNNEI. This CDR3 is built from 15 residues. CDR3 sequence: CASSRMIAGGGEQFF. CDR3 nucleotides: TGTGCCAGCAGTCGCATGATAGCGGGAGGCGGTGAGCAGTTCTTC.